Described below is a single T cell receptor (beta chain) sequence and its context. Its antigen is unidentified. Trimming removed 6 bases from V and 7 bases from J; junction bases left unmatched: 11. The length of the CDR3 is 15 residues. Germline V gene lookup returns CDR1 LNHDA and CDR2 SQIVND (reference sequence). These data originate in a study of a mutant IDH1 vaccine in newly diagnosed glioma. Study-level information: Scheduled for weeks 1, 3, 5, 7, 11, 15, 19 and 23, eight vaccinations were given to patients.

Using immunoSEQ multiplex PCR, the repertoire was profiled, and TCRdb retains in-frame clones only, with some absent. The table shows some 51,000 clones, with roughly 78% occurring only once. Time point reported: week 5, during vaccination. Vaccination comprised doses that each held 300 ug of mutant IDH1 20-mer peptide, plus topical imiquimod. Astrocytomas found in donors were new, WHO grade 3 or 4, IDH1-mutant and ATRX-lost. The chain is built from TRBV19 and TRBJ1-5; 8 nucleotides line up with TRBD1. This receptor was obtained from a man aged 45-65 years with glioma. Sequencing was performed on PBMCs, taken from a glioma patient whose treatment included an IDH1 peptide vaccine. Written as DNA, the CDR3 is TGTGCCAGTAGGAAATTGGGCAGGGGGCAGCAGCCCCAGCATTTT. This gives the protein CASRKLGRGQQPQHF.